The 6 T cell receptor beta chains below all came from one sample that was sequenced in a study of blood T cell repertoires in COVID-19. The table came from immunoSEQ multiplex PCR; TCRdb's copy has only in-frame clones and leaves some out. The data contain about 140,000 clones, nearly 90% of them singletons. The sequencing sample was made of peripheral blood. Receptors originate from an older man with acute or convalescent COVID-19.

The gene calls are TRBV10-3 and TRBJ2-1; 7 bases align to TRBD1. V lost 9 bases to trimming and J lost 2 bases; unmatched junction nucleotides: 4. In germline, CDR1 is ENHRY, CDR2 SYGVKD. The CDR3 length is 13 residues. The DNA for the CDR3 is TGTGCCATTCAGGGGGACACCTACAATGAGCAGTTCTTC. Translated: CAIQGDTYNEQFF.

The CDR3 sequence is CASSFGDNTEAFF. Written as DNA, the CDR3 is TGCGCCAGCAGCTTCGGAGACAACACTGAAGCTTTCTTT. The chain has TRBV5-1 and TRBJ1-1; D gene unclear. V gave up 2 bases and J gave up 2 bases, with 7 bases separating them. This CDR3 has 13 residues. Germline V gene lookup returns CDR1 SGHRS and CDR2 YFSETQ.

CDR3 nucleotide sequence: TGTGCCAGCAGCCCCACAGGGCCTTCGAACACCGGGGAGCTGTTTTTT. It translates to CASSPTGPSNTGELFF. The gene calls are TRBV7-3 and TRBJ2-2, with D perhaps matching TRBD1 (6 bases). This CDR3 is built from 16 residues. Trimming removed 5 bases at V and 0 bases at J, with 13 bases between. Germline V CDR1 and CDR2: SGHTA, FQGTGA.

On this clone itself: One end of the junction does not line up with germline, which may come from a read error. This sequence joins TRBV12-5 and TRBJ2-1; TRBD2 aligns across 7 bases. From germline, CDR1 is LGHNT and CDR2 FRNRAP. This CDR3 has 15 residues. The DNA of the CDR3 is TGTGCTAGTGCTTTGGGGGGGGGTATCTACAATGAGCAGTTCTTC. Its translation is CASALGGGIYNEQFF.

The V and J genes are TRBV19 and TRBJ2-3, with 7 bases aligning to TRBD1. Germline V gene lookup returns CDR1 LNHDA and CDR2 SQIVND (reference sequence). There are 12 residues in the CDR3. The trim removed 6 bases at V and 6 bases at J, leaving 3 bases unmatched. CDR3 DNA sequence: TGTGCCAGTAGCGGGACAGAGGATACGCAGTATTTT. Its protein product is CASSGTEDTQYF.

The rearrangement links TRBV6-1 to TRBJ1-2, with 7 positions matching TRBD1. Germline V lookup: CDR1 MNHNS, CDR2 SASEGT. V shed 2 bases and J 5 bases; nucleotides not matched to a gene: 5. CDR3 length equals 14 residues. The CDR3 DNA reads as TGTGCCAGCAGTGAAACGATACAGGGGTATGGCTACACCTTC. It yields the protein CASSETIQGYGYTF.